The 14 T cell receptor beta chains in this list originate from one sample, sequenced in a study of blood T cell repertoires in COVID-19. The protocol was immunoSEQ multiplex PCR, while the TCRdb copy is restricted to in-frame clones and leaves out a portion. This table holds fewer than 70,000 clones, around 83% found once. The material sequenced was peripheral blood. Source of these receptors: a woman between 55 and 75 years old with acute or convalescent COVID-19.

This chain joins TRBV6-6 and TRBJ1-2; D perhaps matches TRBD1 (5 bases). There are 15 residues in the CDR3. V was clipped by 4 bases and J by 2 bases, with 14 bases between them. CDR1 and CDR2 (germline): MNHNY, SVGAGI (reference sequence). The CDR3 DNA sequence: TGTGCCAGCAGTTCCCCGGGGGAGGCCAACTATGGCTACACCTTC. It yields the protein CASSSPGEANYGYTF.

The count of this clone is one. The chain recombines TRBV3-1 (or the pseudogene TRBV3-2) with TRBJ1-6; TRBD1 aligns across 10 bases. The CDR3 extends over 16 amino acids. Germline lookup yields CDR1 LGHDT and CDR2 YNNKEL (reference sequence). After removal of 3 bases from V and 1 base from J, the junction contained 0 bases not matched to a gene. The CDR3 sequence is CASSQGQGSYNSPLHF. For the CDR3, the DNA is TGTGCCAGCAGCCAGGGACAGGGGTCCTATAATTCACCCCTCCACTTT.

DNA of the CDR3: TGTGCCAGCAGCTTGGGGGGAGCGGGGCCAGCCAAAAACATTCAGTACTTC. The encoded protein is CASSLGGAGPAKNIQYF. The chain is built from TRBV5-4 and TRBJ2-4, with TRBD2 matching over 7 bases. CDR1 and CDR2 from the germline V gene are SGHNT and YYREEE (reference sequence). The CDR3 contains 17 residues. Trimming at V came to 0 bases and at J to 0 bases, leaving 6 bases not matched to a gene.

The rearrangement joins TRBV6-1 to TRBJ1-3; no reliable D call. This CDR3 is 14 amino acids long. Germline V lookup: CDR1 MNHNS, CDR2 SASEGT. V lost 3 bases and J 1 base, leaving 7 bases between the germline ends. The DNA for the CDR3 is TGTGCCAGCAGTGAGGGAGCTTCTGGAAACACCATATATTTT. Protein: CASSEGASGNTIYF.

The J gene is TRBJ2-7, the V gene TRBV3-1 (or the pseudogene TRBV3-2); D is perhaps TRBD2 (6 bases). Trimming stripped 4 bases from V and 9 bases from J, with 13 bases between. This CDR3 spans 12 amino acids. Germline CDR1 LGHDT, CDR2 YNNKEL (reference sequence). The CDR3 DNA reads as TGTGCCAGCAGCCCAGGGCAGGGAGGGCAGTACTTC. Protein: CASSPGQGGQYF.

The sample holds a few counts of this clone. DNA for the CDR3: TGTGCCAGCAGCCTCGACAGGCCCGATCAGCCCCAGCATTTT. Translation gives CASSLDRPDQPQHF. J is TRBJ1-5 and V is TRBV6-5, with a possible D match to TRBD1 (6 bases). V was shortened by 6 bases and J by 5 bases, with 14 bases between the two germline ends. In germline, CDR1 is MNHEY, CDR2 SVGAGI. This CDR3 has 14 amino acids.

The V and J genes are TRBV9 and TRBJ2-7, with D tentatively TRBD1 (6 bases). The CDR3 covers 13 residues. Germline CDR1 is SGDLS and CDR2 is YYNGEE. Trimming removed 3 bases from V and 10 bases from J, with 17 bases in between. Here the CDR3 reads CASSEEERTVQYF. The CDR3, as DNA: TGTGCCAGCAGCGAGGAGGAGAGGACAGTCCAGTACTTC. Full variable domain (missing parts from reference TRBV9 and TRBJ2-7): DSGVTQTPKHLITATGQRVTLRCSPRSGDLSVYWYQQSLDQGLQFLIQYYNGEERAKGNILERFSAQQFPDLHSELNLSSLELGDSALYFCASSEEERTVQYFGPGTRLTVT.

The chain carries TRBV6-5 and TRBJ1-2; the D is unclear. This CDR3 region has 13 residues. Deletions cut 6 bases from V and 0 bases from J, with 8 bases between. Germline V gene sequence: CDR1 MNHEY, CDR2 SVGAGI. CDR3 in DNA: TGTGCCAGCAGGCACCAGGCTAACTATGGCTACACCTTC. As protein: CASRHQANYGYTF.

V and J are TRBV2 and TRBJ2-5; 7 bases align to TRBD2. Germline CDR1 is SNHLY and CDR2 is FYNNEI. With 4 bases clipped from V and 5 bases from J, the junction kept 7 bases outside the gene matches. This CDR3 spans 14 amino acids. The CDR3 DNA is TGTGCCAGCAGTGGGGGGAGGGGAAGGGAGACCCAGTACTTC. This translates into CASSGGRGRETQYF.

This sequence joins TRBV24-1 and TRBJ2-2; TRBD2 agrees at 12 bases. Germline V lookup: CDR1 KGHDR, CDR2 SFDVKD. The trim removed 4 bases at V and 5 bases at J, leaving 4 bases unmatched. This CDR3 contains 16 residues. CDR3 residues: CATSDLAGGETGELFF. The CDR3 bases are TGTGCCACCAGTGACCTAGCGGGGGGGGAGACCGGGGAGCTGTTTTTT.

The rearrangement joins TRBV7-2 to TRBJ2-5, with D hard to call. CDR3 length: 11 amino acids. Looked up from germline, CDR1 is SGHTA and CDR2 is FQGNSA. Trimming took off 5 bases at V and 4 bases at J, with 5 bases between the two ends. Written as DNA, the CDR3 is TGTGCCAGCAGCCCGGTAGAGACCCAGTACTTC. Its protein product is CASSPVETQYF.

This chain uses TRBV4-2 with TRBJ2-3; TRBD2 aligns across 13 bases. With 1 base clipped from V and 3 bases from J, the junction kept 1 base outside the gene matches. The germline gives CDR1 LGHNA, CDR2 YNFKEQ. This CDR3 has 16 residues. Here the CDR3 DNA reads TGTGCCAGCAGCCAAGGACTAGCGGGGGGTACAGATACGCAGTATTTT. Translation: CASSQGLAGGTDTQYF.

V and J are TRBV6-1 and TRBJ1-2; D ambiguous. The ends were cut back, 3 bases at V and 6 bases at J, with 14 bases in the middle. Germline values: CDR1 MNHNS, CDR2 SASEGT. The CDR3 sequence is 14 residues long. This chain's CDR3 is CASSDERRANGYTF. CDR3 nucleotides: TGTGCCAGCAGTGATGAGAGGAGGGCGAATGGCTACACCTTC.

A single count supports this clone. The CDR3 spells CASSDGGSVVYEQYF. The CDR3 DNA reads TGTGCCAGCAGTGATGGAGGGTCAGTAGTATACGAGCAGTACTTC. The rearrangement joins TRBV6-1 to TRBJ2-7, with D possibly TRBD2 on 6 matching bases. CDR1 and CDR2 (germline): MNHNS, SASEGT. V was cut by 3 bases and J by 4 bases, with 16 bases left in between. This CDR3 comprises 15 residues.